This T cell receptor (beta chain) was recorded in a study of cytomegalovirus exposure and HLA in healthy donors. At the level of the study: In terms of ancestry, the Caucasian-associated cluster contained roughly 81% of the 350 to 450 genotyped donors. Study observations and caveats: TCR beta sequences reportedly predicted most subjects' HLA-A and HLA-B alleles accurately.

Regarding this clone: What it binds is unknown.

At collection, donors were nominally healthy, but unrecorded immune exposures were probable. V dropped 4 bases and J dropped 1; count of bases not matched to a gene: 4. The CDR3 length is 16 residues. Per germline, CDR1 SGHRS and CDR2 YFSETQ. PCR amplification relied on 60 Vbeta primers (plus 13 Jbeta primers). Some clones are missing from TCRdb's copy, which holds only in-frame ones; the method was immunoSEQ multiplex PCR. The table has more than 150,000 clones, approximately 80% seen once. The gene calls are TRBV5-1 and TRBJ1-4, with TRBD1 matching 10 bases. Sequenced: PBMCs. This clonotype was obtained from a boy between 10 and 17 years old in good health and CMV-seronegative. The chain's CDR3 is CASSARTGGTNEKLFF. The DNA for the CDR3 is TGCGCCAGCAGCGCCAGGACAGGGGGAACTAATGAAAAACTGTTTTTT.